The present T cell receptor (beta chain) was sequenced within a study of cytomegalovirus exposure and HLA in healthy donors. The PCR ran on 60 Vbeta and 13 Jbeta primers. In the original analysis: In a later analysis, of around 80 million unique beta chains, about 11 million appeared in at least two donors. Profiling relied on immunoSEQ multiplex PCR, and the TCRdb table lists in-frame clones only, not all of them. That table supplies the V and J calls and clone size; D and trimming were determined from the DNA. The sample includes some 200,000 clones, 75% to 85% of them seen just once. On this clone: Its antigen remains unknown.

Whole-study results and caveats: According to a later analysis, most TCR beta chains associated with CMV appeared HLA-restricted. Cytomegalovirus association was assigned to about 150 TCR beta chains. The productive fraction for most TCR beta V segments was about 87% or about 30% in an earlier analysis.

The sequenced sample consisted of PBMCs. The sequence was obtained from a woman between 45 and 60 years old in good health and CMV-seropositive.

CDR3 bases: TGCGCCAGCAGCTTCGGGGACAGGGGAACCGGGGAGCTGTTTTTT. Encoded protein: CASSFGDRGTGELFF. This chain uses TRBV5-1 with TRBJ2-2; 10 nucleotides agree with TRBD1. Trimming took 2 bases from V and 5 from J; bases not matched to a gene: 3. The V gene's germline CDR1 is SGHRS and CDR2 YFSETQ. The CDR3 totals 15 residues. The variable domain in full, with the rest retrieved from reference TRBV5-1 and TRBJ2-2, is KAGVTQTPRYLIKTRGQQVTLSCSPISGHRSVSWYQQTPGQGLQFLFEYFSETQRNKGNFPGRFSGRQFSNSRSEMNVSTLELGDSALYLCASSFGDRGTGELFFGEGSRLTVL.